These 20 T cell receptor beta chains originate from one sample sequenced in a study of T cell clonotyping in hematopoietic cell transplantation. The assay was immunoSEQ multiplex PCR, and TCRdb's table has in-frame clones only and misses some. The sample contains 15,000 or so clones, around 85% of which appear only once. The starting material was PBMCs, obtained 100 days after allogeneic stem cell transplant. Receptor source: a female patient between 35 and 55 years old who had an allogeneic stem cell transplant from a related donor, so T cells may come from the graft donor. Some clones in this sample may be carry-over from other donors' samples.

The CDR3 nucleotides read TGTGCCTGGACCGCCGGAGAGACCCAGTACTTC. This gives the protein CAWTAGETQYF. The chain has TRBV30 and TRBJ2-5; D gene unclear. The CDR3 contains 11 residues. V was shortened by 4 bases and J by 4 bases, with 7 bases between the two germline ends. Looked up from germline, CDR1 is GTSNPN and CDR2 is SVGIG (reference sequence).

CDR3 protein: CASSRDMSPYEQYF. As DNA, the CDR3 is TGTGCCAGCAGCCGGGACATGTCCCCCTACGAGCAGTACTTC. V and J are TRBV5-6 and TRBJ2-5; D perhaps matches TRBD1 (6 bases). The J call is uncertain, as TRBJ2-7 better fits the DNA end. Germline CDR1 reads SGHDT; CDR2 reads YYEEEE. There are 14 residues in the CDR3.

Here the CDR3 reads CASSQKGAEDTEAFF. CDR3 in DNA: TGCGCCAGCAGCCAAAAGGGGGCGGAGGACACTGAAGCTTTCTTT. The genes are TRBV4-3 and TRBJ1-1, with 7 bases that match TRBD1. Germline loops: CDR1 LGHNA, CDR2 YSLEER. V trimming: 2 bases; J trimming: 3 bases; junction bases outside the gene matches: 6. There are 15 residues in the CDR3.

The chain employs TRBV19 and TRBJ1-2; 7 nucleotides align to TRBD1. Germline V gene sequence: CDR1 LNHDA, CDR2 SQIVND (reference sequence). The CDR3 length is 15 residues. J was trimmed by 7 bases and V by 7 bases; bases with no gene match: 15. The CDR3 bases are TGTGCCAGTATCCCTTACTCCGGGACAGTAAGTGGCTACACCTTC. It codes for CASIPYSGTVSGYTF.

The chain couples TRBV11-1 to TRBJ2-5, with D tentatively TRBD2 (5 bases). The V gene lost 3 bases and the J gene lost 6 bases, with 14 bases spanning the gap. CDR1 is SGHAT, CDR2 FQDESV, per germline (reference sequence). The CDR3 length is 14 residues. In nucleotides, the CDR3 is TGTGCCAGCAGCTTGGGGAGTCAGACAAAGACCCAGTACTTC. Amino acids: CASSLGSQTKTQYF. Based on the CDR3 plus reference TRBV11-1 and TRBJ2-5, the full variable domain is EAEVAQSPRYKITEKSQAVAFWCDPISGHATLYWYRQILGQGPELLVQFQDESVVDDSQLPKDRFSAERLKGVDSTLKIQPAELGDSAMYLCASSLGSQTKTQYFGPGTRLLVL.

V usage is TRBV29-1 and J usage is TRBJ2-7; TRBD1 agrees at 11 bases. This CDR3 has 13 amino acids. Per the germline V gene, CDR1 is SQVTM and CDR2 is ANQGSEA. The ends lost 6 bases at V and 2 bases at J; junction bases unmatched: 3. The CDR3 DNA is TGCAGCGTGGGACAGGGGGAAACCTACGAGCAGTACTTC. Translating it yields CSVGQGETYEQYF.

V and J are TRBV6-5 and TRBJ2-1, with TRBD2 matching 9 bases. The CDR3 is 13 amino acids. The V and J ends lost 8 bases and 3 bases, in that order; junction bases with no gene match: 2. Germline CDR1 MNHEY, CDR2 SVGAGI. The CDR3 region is CASALAGYNEQFF. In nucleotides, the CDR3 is TGTGCCAGCGCACTAGCGGGCTACAATGAGCAGTTCTTC.

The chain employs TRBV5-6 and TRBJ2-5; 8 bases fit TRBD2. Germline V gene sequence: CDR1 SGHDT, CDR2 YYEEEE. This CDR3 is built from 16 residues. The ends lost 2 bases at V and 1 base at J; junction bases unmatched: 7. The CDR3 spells CASSFTPGGAQETQYF. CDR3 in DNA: TGTGCCAGCAGCTTTACCCCGGGAGGGGCCCAAGAGACCCAGTACTTC. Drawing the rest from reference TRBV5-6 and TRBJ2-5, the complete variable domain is DAGVTQSPTHLIKTRGQQVTLRCSPKSGHDTVSWYQQALGQGPQFIFQYYEEEERQRGNFPDRFSGHQFPNYSSELNVNALLLGDSALYLCASSFTPGGAQETQYFGPGTRLLVL.

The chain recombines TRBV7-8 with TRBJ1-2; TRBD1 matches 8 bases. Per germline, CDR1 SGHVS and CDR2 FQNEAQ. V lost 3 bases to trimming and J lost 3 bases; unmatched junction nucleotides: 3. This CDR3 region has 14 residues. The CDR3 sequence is CASSLTGDDYGYTF. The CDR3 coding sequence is TGTGCCAGCAGCTTGACAGGGGACGACTATGGCTACACCTTC.

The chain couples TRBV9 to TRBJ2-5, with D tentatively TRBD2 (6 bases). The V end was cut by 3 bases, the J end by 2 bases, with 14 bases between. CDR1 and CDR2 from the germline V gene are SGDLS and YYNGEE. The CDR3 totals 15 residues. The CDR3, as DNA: TGTGCCAGCAGCGCCCCGGGGACTCCTCAAGAGACCCAGTACTTC. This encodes CASSAPGTPQETQYF.

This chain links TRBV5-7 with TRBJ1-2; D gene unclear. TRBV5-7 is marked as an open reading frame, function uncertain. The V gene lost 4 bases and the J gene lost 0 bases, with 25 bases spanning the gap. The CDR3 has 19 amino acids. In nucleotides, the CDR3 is TGTGCCAGCAGCCTGACAAGGCGTGGTGGCAGCCTCTCTAACTATGGCTACACCTTC. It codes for CASSLTRRGGSLSNYGYTF.

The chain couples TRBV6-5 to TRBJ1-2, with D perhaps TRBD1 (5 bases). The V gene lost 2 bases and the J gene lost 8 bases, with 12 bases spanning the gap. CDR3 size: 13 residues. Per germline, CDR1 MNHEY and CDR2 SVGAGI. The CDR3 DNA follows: TGTGCCAGCAGTTACCAATGGGGGAGCGGCTACACCTTC. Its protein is CASSYQWGSGYTF.

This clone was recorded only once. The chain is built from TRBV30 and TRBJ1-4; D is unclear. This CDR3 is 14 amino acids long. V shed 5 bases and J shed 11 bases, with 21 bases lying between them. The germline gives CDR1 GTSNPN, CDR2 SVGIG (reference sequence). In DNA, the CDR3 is TGTGCCTGGCAAAAGCGGGCAGACGGGAGGAAACTGTTTTTT. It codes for CAWQKRADGRKLFF.

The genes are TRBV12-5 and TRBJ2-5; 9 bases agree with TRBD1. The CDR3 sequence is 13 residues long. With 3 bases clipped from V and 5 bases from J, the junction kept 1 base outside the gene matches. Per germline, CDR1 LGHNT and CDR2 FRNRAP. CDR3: CASGFGTGETQYF. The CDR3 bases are TGTGCTAGTGGTTTCGGGACAGGGGAGACCCAGTACTTC.

CDR3 residues: CASSELATYNEQFF. The CDR3 DNA is TGTGCCAGCAGCGAACTAGCGACTTACAATGAGCAGTTCTTC. V gene TRBV9 combines with J gene TRBJ2-1; TRBD2 aligns across 7 bases. The ends lost 3 bases at V and 4 bases at J; junction bases unmatched: 4. Germline V gene sequence: CDR1 SGDLS, CDR2 YYNGEE. This CDR3 is built from 14 residues.

CDR3 in amino acids: CASSEGAWDTQYF. DNA of the CDR3: TGTGCCAGCAGCGAAGGGGCTTGGGATACGCAGTATTTT. The chain couples TRBV9 to TRBJ2-3; perhaps TRBD1 as D (5 bases). Trimming left V 3 bases short and J 6 bases short, with 11 bases between. Germline lookup yields CDR1 SGDLS and CDR2 YYNGEE. The CDR3 sequence is 13 residues long.

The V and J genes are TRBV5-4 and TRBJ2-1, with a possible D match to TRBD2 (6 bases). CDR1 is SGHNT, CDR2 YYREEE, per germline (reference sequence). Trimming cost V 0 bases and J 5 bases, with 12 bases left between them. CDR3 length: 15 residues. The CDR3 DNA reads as TGTGCCAGCAGCTTGGGGGGGGTAAAGGACAATGAGCAGTTCTTC. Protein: CASSLGGVKDNEQFF.

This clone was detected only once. CDR3 loop: CASNPLLEHPIRNSPLHF. CDR3 coding DNA: TGCGCCAGCAACCCCTTACTTGAACACCCAATACGTAATTCACCCCTCCACTTT. The rearrangement links TRBV23-1 to TRBJ1-6; D remains unclear. TRBV23-1 is classed as an ORF, of uncertain function. The V end was cut by 7 bases, the J end by 6 bases, with 25 bases between. The CDR3 sequence is 18 residues long.

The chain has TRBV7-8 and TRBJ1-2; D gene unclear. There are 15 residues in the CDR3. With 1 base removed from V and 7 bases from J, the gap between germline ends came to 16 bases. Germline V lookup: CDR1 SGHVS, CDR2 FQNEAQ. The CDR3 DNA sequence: TGTGCCAGCAGCTTAGAGGCCGCGGGCGTGGCTGGCTACACCTTC. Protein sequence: CASSLEAAGVAGYTF.

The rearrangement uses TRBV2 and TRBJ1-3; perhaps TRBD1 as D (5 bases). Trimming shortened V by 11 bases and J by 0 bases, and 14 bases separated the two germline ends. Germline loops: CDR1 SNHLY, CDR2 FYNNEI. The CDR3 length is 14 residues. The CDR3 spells CAGGGRLSGNTIYF. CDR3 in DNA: TGTGCCGGCGGGGGACGGCTCTCTGGAAACACCATATATTTT. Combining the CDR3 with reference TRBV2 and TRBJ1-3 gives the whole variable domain EPEVTQTPSHQVTQMGQEVILRCVPISNHLYFYWYRQILGQKVEFLVSFYNNEISEKSEIFDDQFSVERPDGSNFTLKIRSTKLEDSAMYFCAGGGRLSGNTIYFGEGSWLTVV.